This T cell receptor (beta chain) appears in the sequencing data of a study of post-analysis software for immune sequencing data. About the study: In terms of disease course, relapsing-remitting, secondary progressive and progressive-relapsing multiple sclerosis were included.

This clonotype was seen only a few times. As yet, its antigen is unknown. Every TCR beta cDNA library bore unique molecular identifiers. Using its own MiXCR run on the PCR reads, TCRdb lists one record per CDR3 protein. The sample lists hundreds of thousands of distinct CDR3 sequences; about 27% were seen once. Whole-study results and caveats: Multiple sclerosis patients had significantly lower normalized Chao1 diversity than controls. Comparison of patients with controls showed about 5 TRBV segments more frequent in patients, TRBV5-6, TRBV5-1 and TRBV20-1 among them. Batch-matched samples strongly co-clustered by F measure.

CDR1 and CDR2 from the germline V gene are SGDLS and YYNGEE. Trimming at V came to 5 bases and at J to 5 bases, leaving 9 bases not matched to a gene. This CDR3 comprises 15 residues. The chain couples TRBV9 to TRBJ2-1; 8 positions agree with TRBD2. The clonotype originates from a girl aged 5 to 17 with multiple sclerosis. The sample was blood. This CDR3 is CASSPLAGLHNEQFF. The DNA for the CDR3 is TGTGCCAGCAGTCCCCTAGCGGGCCTCCACAATGAGCAGTTCTTC. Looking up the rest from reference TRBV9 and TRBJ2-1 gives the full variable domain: DSGVTQTPKHLITATGQRVTLRCSPRSGDLSVYWYQQSLDQGLQFLIQYYNGEERAKGNILERFSAQQFPDLHSELNLSSLELGDSALYFCASSPLAGLHNEQFFGPGTRLTVL.